This T cell receptor beta chain came from a study of low-dose radiotherapy and immunotherapy resistance in tumors. TRAV- and TRBV-specific primers primed first-strand cDNA, covering alpha and beta chains. With a V-primer adapter and a constant-region primer, TCRs were amplified for 20 to 25 PCR cycles. Using its own MiXCR run on the reads, TCRdb lists one record per CDR3 protein. The sample includes nearly 60,000 distinct CDR3 sequences, 23% seen only once; the top ten take 6.5% to 7%. Time point of the sample: after trial treatment. Documented treatment: LDRT plus nivolumab, ipilimumab, low-dose cyclophosphamide and aspirin (RACIN trial). This CDR3 spans 15 amino acids. Germline lookup yields CDR1 DFQATT and CDR2 SNEGSKA (reference sequence). V was pared by 3 bases and J by 0 bases, with 4 bases of the junction left unmatched.

This specimen was PBMCs, taken after low-dose radiotherapy plus immunotherapy. This sequence originates from a male donor with prostate cancer. The V gene is TRBV20-1, the J gene TRBJ1-5; 8 nucleotides agree with TRBD1. Here the CDR3 reads CSASRDRGSNQPQHF. The CDR3 DNA reads TGCAGTGCTAGCAGAGACAGGGGTAGCAATCAGCCCCAGCATTTT.